These 4 T cell receptor beta chains came from one sample sequenced in a study of post-analysis software for immune sequencing data. Study-wide points: The study found TRBV5-6, TRBV5-1 and TRBV20-1 among about five TRBV segments more frequent in patients than controls.

The TCR beta cDNA libraries contained unique molecular identifiers. A single record per CDR3 protein comes from TCRdb applying MiXCR to the PCR reads. This repertoire shows hundreds of thousands of distinct CDR3 sequences, approximately 60% found once; its top ten account for 11%. The antigens for these receptors are not known. Sequenced sample: blood. These receptors were obtained from a girl aged 2 to 9 with multiple sclerosis.

V gene TRBV7-4 combines with J gene TRBJ2-7, with TRBD2 identical over 10 bases. The CDR3 extends over 14 amino acids. V shed 4 bases, J shed 4 bases, and the junction held 4 bases outside the gene matches. Germline-derived CDR1 and CDR2 are SGHVT and SQSDAQ. CDR3 sequence (DNA): TGTGCCAGCAGCTCACTGACTAGCGGGTACGAGCAGTACTTC. Translated: CASSSLTSGYEQYF.

This CDR3 reads CASSWDRYEQYF. The CDR3 DNA reads TGTGCCAGCAGTTGGGACCGCTACGAGCAGTACTTC. The J gene is TRBJ2-7, the V gene TRBV12-3 or TRBV12-4; either TRBD1 or TRBD2 may fit D (5 bases each). The CDR3 is 12 residues long. The V and J ends lost 4 bases and 3 bases respectively, with 7 bases between them.

This clonotype was seen only a few times. This chain joins TRBV7-9 and TRBJ1-5; 10 nucleotides agree with TRBD1. CDR3 length equals 15 residues. Trimming at V came to 7 bases and at J to 5 bases, leaving 8 bases not matched to a gene. Germline CDR1 is SEHNR and CDR2 is FQNEAQ (reference sequence). CDR3 residues: CASTRGGTGDQPQHF. DNA of the CDR3: TGTGCCAGCACCCGGGGTGGGACAGGGGATCAGCCCCAGCATTTT.

This clonotype was observed a few times. V is TRBV5-1 and J is TRBJ2-3; D is unclear. The V end was cut by 4 bases, the J end by 4 bases, with 13 bases between. The CDR3 consists of 14 residues. Germline CDR1 and CDR2: SGHRS and YFSETQ. The CDR3 coding sequence is TGCGCCAGCAGCCCCCCGACGGGCCCAGATACGCAGTATTTT. This codes for CASSPPTGPDTQYF. Looking up the rest from reference TRBV5-1 and TRBJ2-3 gives the full variable domain: KAGVTQTPRYLIKTRGQQVTLSCSPISGHRSVSWYQQTPGQGLQFLFEYFSETQRNKGNFPGRFSGRQFSNSRSEMNVSTLELGDSALYLCASSPPTGPDTQYFGPGTRLTVL.